The clone carrying this T cell receptor beta chain appeared once. Its antigen remains unidentified. Germline CDR1 KGHSH, CDR2 LQKENI. The CDR3 is made up of 15 amino acids. Trimming took 0 bases from V and 4 from J; bases not matched to a gene: 2. This record comes from a study of cytomegalovirus exposure and HLA in healthy donors. Study-wide findings and caveats: Roughly even sequencing depth across donors was the assumption behind the presence/absence analyses.

The primer mix had 60 Vbeta and 13 Jbeta primers. Profiling relied on immunoSEQ multiplex PCR, and the TCRdb table lists in-frame clones only, not all of them. Among about 180,000 clones listed, around 80% were seen once. Sequences were obtained from PBMCs. The V call is TRBV18, the J call TRBJ1-2; 10 bases match TRBD1. The source is a young woman in good health and CMV-seronegative. The CDR3: CASSPPGQGSYGYTF. Here the CDR3 DNA reads TGTGCCAGCTCACCACCGGGACAGGGGAGCTATGGCTACACCTTC. Drawing the rest from reference TRBV18 and TRBJ1-2, the complete variable domain is NAGVMQNPRHLVRRRGQEARLRCSPMKGHSHVYWYRQLPEEGLKFMVYLQKENIIDESGMPKERFSAEFPKEGPSILRIQQVVRGDSAAYFCASSPPGQGSYGYTFGSGTRLTVV.